These 5 T cell receptor beta chains came from one sample sequenced in a study of cytomegalovirus exposure and HLA in healthy donors. In the PCR, 60 Vbeta and 13 Jbeta primers were used. TCRdb's table, derived via immunoSEQ multiplex PCR, lists solely in-frame clones and lacks some. The table shows approximately 220,000 clones, with under 80% occurring only once. The source material was PBMCs. The source of these receptors is a girl aged 2-9 years in good health and CMV-seronegative.

The V call is TRBV29-1, the J call TRBJ1-1, with TRBD1 identical over 11 bases. The CDR3 extends over 14 amino acids. Germline CDR1 and CDR2: SQVTM and ANQGSEA. The V segment lost 4 bases and the J segment 2 bases; nucleotides outside the gene matches: 3. The CDR3 loop is CSVAGQGANTEAFF. In nucleotides, the CDR3 is TGCAGCGTTGCAGGACAGGGGGCTAACACTGAAGCTTTCTTT.

The genes are TRBV10-1 and TRBJ1-5; 8 bases are shared with TRBD1. Germline V lookup: CDR1 WNHNN, CDR2 SYGVQD (reference sequence). This CDR3 has 21 amino acids. Trimming took 8 bases from V and 4 from J; bases not matched to a gene: 28. CDR3 DNA: TGCGCCAGCCCCGCCCTCAGGGGGCGAAGCCGTCCTACCACATATAATCAGCCCCAGCATTTT. It codes for CASPALRGRSRPTTYNQPQHF.

The chain uses TRBV29-1 and TRBJ1-1; D gene unclear. Per the germline V gene, CDR1 is SQVTM and CDR2 is ANQGSEA. This CDR3 has 16 amino acids. Trimming took 7 bases from V and 3 from J, leaving 24 bases between them. The DNA of the CDR3 is TGCAGCGCCGTGTCCCCCACGTCCCCGGGGTACACTGAAGCTTTCTTT. Its translation: CSAVSPTSPGYTEAFF.

V and J are TRBV6-5 and TRBJ1-6; 7 bases are shared with TRBD1. CDR1 is MNHEY, CDR2 SVGAGI, per germline. J lost 7 bases, V lost 0 bases, and 6 bases had no gene match. The CDR3 has 16 residues. The CDR3 DNA reads as TGTGCCAGCAGTTACTCCCTGGCAGGGGGAAATTCACCCCTCCACTTT. This encodes CASSYSLAGGNSPLHF.

This chain connects TRBV7-9 to TRBJ2-7, with TRBD2 identical over 9 bases. V shed 4 bases and J 2 bases; nucleotides not matched to a gene: 9. CDR1 is SEHNR and CDR2 is FQNEAQ in the germline V gene (reference sequence). The CDR3 runs 16 residues. CDR3 nucleotides: TGTGCCAGCAGCTCTCCCTTAGCGGGAGCTACCTACGAGCAGTACTTC. Amino acid sequence: CASSSPLAGATYEQYF.